This TCR beta chain comes out of a study of cytomegalovirus exposure and HLA in healthy donors. Points from the study as a whole: There was a cluster of highly shared sequence variants that was likely a sequencing artifact. Researchers reportedly found TCR beta sequences accurately predicted most subjects' HLA-A and HLA-B alleles.

The PCR employed 60 Vbeta primers together with 13 Jbeta primers. Sequencing used immunoSEQ multiplex PCR; TCRdb keeps in-frame clones, though not all of them. The data show about 120,000 clones, 9.5% seen once. This clone was found a few times. As yet, its antigen is unknown. CDR3 length equals 15 residues. The V gene lost 4 bases and the J gene lost 5 bases, with 15 bases spanning the gap. The germline V gene encodes CDR1 SGDLS and CDR2 YYNGEE. Sequenced sample: PBMCs. The gene calls are TRBV9 and TRBJ1-4; D ambiguous. This sequence originates from a man aged 30 to 45 in good health and CMV-seronegative. Written as DNA, the CDR3 is TGTGCCAGCAGCCGGGGAGATTCTCTGAATGAAAAACTGTTTTTT. Protein product: CASSRGDSLNEKLFF.